Sequencing of this TCR beta chain was carried out in a study of blood T cell repertoires in COVID-19. About the research overall: Nucleic acid was either cDNA or gDNA, and it came from T cells, B-cell-depleted T cells, or PBMCs.

Per germline, CDR1 SGHNT and CDR2 YYREEE (reference sequence). This CDR3 region has 15 residues. V lost 3 bases, J lost 4 bases, and 16 bases lay in between. Assay used: immunoSEQ multiplex PCR; TCRdb lists only in-frame clones, some missing. The sample records 70,000 to 95,000 clones, about 84% being singletons. In its sample, this clone was seen a few times. Source material: peripheral blood. The clonotype was recovered from a human donor in a cohort sampled during active COVID-19. The chain recombines TRBV5-4 with TRBJ1-1; D unresolved. In DNA, the CDR3 is TGTGCCAGCAGCTCATCACTTGGAAGGAGCACTGAAGCTTTCTTT. Translated, it gives CASSSSLGRSTEAFF.